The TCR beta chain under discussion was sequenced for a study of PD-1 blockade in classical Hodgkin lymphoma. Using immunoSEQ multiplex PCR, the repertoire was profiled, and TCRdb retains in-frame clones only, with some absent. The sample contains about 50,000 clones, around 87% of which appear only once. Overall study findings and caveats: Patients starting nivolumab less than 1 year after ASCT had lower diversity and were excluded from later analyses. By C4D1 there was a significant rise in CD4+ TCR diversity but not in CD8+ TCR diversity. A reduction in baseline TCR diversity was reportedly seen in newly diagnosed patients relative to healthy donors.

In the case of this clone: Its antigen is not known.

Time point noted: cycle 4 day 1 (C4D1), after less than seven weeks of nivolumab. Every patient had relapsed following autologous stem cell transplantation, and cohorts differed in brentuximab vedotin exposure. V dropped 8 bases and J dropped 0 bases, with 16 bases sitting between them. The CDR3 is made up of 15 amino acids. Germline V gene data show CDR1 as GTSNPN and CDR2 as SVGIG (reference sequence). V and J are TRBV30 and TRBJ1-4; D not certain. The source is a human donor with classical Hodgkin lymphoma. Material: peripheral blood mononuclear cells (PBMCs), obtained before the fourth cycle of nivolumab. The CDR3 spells CAGSDLGATNEKLFF. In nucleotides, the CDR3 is TGTGCCGGCAGTGACCTCGGGGCAACTAATGAAAAACTGTTTTTT.